Presented here are 14 T cell receptor beta chains from one specimen sequenced in a study of CD8 T cells in ankylosing spondylitis. Via MiXCR, TCRdb re-called the 5' RACE reads, giving one row per CDR3 protein. The sample lists about 42,000 distinct CDR3 sequences, 4% occurring once. Specimen: blood, either unsorted or a sorted T cell fraction (not recorded which). All receptors derive from a female donor with ankylosing spondylitis or in good health (not recorded which).

The sample holds many counts of this clonotype. The rearrangement links TRBV9 to TRBJ2-1; 9 nucleotides line up with TRBD2. V lost 0 bases, J lost 2 bases, and 3 bases stayed unmatched. Per germline, CDR1 SGDLS and CDR2 YYNGEE. CDR3 length: 16 amino acids. Here the CDR3 reads CASSVEERGAYNEQFF. CDR3 sequence (DNA): TGTGCCAGCAGCGTAGAGGAGCGGGGGGCCTACAATGAGCAGTTCTTC.

This clonotype occurred many times. The rearrangement links TRBV9 to TRBJ1-6; 8 bases line up with TRBD1. The V gene's germline CDR1 is SGDLS and CDR2 YYNGEE. CDR3 length: 14 amino acids. V was pared by 3 bases and J by 10 bases, with 6 bases of the junction left unmatched. The CDR3 bases are TGTGCCAGCAGCGCTACAGGGGGAAGGTCACCCCTCCACTTT. Amino acids: CASSATGGRSPLHF.

This clonotype came up many times. The chain links TRBV9 to TRBJ2-1; 13 positions match TRBD2. Germline V CDR1 and CDR2: SGDLS, YYNGEE. J was trimmed by 1 base and V by 5 bases; bases with no gene match: 6. This CDR3 contains 17 residues. The CDR3 protein is CASSRTSGGLSYNEQFF. The CDR3 coding sequence is TGTGCCAGCAGTAGGACTAGCGGGGGCCTTTCCTACAATGAGCAGTTCTTC.

The genes are TRBV9 and TRBJ1-4; D is undetermined. Per germline, CDR1 SGDLS and CDR2 YYNGEE. The CDR3 covers 13 residues. The V and J ends lost 3 bases and 6 bases respectively, with 9 bases between them. The CDR3 DNA follows: TGTGCCAGCAGCGAGCGAGAAGATGAAAAACTGTTTTTT. Amino acid sequence: CASSEREDEKLFF.

The rearrangement links TRBV9 to TRBJ2-3; 7 nucleotides align to TRBD1. The germline CDR1 and CDR2 sequences are SGDLS and YYNGEE. The ends lost 0 bases at V and 1 base at J; junction bases unmatched: 8. The CDR3 is made up of 17 amino acids. CDR3 amino acids: CASSVAFRGYGTDTQYF. Here the CDR3 DNA reads TGTGCCAGCAGCGTAGCGTTCAGGGGGTATGGCACAGATACGCAGTATTTT.

There are many counts of this clonotype. V gene TRBV9 combines with J gene TRBJ1-1; 8 bases line up with TRBD1. Germline-derived CDR1 and CDR2 are SGDLS and YYNGEE. This CDR3 contains 15 residues. Unmatched junction bases numbered 13, after V lost 7 bases and J lost 5 bases. The CDR3 coding sequence is TGTGCCAGCGGAGGAACGACAGGGGTGGGTACTGAAGCTTTCTTT. Encoded protein: CASGGTTGVGTEAFF.

This clonotype showed up many times. CDR3 coding DNA: TGTGCCAGCAGCGCGGGACAGGGGGCGCACAATGAGCAGTTCTTC. This gives the protein CASSAGQGAHNEQFF. V gene TRBV9 combines with J gene TRBJ2-1, with 12 bases identical to TRBD1. Germline CDR1 and CDR2: SGDLS and YYNGEE. With V trimmed by 3 bases and J by 5 bases, 3 bases remained unmatched. The CDR3 runs 15 residues.

This CDR3 is CASSAVVIYDHGPEAFF. The CDR3 nucleotides read TGTGCCAGCAGCGCCGTCGTTATTTATGATCACGGCCCTGAAGCTTTCTTT. The chain combines TRBV9 with TRBJ1-1; no clear D gene. The CDR3 is 17 residues long. V shed 3 bases and J shed 6 bases, with 24 bases lying between them. Germline CDR1 SGDLS, CDR2 YYNGEE.

This clonotype was counted at least ten times. This chain connects TRBV9 to TRBJ1-2; TRBD1 might be the D (5 bases). Looked up from germline, CDR1 is SGDLS and CDR2 is YYNGEE. The CDR3 has 15 residues. Trimming pared 2 bases from V and 3 bases from J, leaving 14 bases between. The CDR3 protein is CASSVAWGGDYGYTF. CDR3 nucleotides: TGTGCCAGCAGCGTCGCCTGGGGGGGTGACTATGGCTACACCTTC.

This clonotype has only a few counts. The J gene is TRBJ1-2, the V gene TRBV9; 7 bases line up with TRBD1. This CDR3 is built from 15 residues. Trimming at V came to 0 bases and at J to 7 bases, leaving 9 bases not matched to a gene. Germline V gene sequence: CDR1 SGDLS, CDR2 YYNGEE. As DNA, the CDR3 is TGTGCCAGCAGCGTAGCCGACAGGGTAGATCTTGGCTACACCTTC. Residues: CASSVADRVDLGYTF.

The CDR3 DNA sequence: TGTGCCAGCAGCCCAGGACAGGCGAACTACGAGCAGTACTTC. Translation: CASSPGQANYEQYF. The rearrangement uses TRBV9 and TRBJ2-7; TRBD1 matches at 7 bases. Germline trimming cut 4 bases from V and 3 bases from J; bases unmatched to any gene: 7. Germline V lookup: CDR1 SGDLS, CDR2 YYNGEE. The CDR3 has 14 residues.

The table lists this clonotype with many counts. V and J are TRBV9 and TRBJ2-5; D gene ambiguous. The germline CDR1 and CDR2 sequences are SGDLS and YYNGEE. V was shortened by 4 bases and J by 5 bases, with 6 bases between the two germline ends. The length of the CDR3 is 11 residues. The CDR3 is CASSSSETQYF. The CDR3 DNA sequence: TGTGCCAGCAGCTCCTCCGAGACCCAGTACTTC.

V usage is TRBV9 and J usage is TRBJ1-2; 7 nucleotides agree with TRBD1. The CDR3 loop spans 15 amino acids. Germline trimming cut 4 bases from V and 7 bases from J; bases unmatched to any gene: 13. CDR1 is SGDLS and CDR2 is YYNGEE in the germline V gene. CDR3 protein: CASSSPGRQGFGYTF. CDR3 nucleotide sequence: TGTGCCAGCAGCTCACCGGGAAGACAGGGTTTTGGCTACACCTTC.

There are many counts of this clonotype. The chain has TRBV9 and TRBJ2-2, with D unclear. The V gene lost 4 bases and the J gene lost 4 bases, with 11 bases spanning the gap. This CDR3 has 14 residues. The V gene's germline CDR1 is SGDLS and CDR2 YYNGEE. CDR3 sequence reads: CASSPSGSTGELFF. The CDR3 bases are TGTGCCAGCAGCCCCTCGGGCAGCACCGGGGAGCTGTTTTTT.